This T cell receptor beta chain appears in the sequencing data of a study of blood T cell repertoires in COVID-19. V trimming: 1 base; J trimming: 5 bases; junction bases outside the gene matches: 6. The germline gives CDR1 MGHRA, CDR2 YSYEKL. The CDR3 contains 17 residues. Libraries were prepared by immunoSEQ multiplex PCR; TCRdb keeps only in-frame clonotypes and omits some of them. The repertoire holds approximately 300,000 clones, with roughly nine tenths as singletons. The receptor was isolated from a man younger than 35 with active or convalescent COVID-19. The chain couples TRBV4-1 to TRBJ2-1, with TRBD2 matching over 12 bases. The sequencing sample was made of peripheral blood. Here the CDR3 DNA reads TGCGCCAGCAGCCAAGGATGGGCTAGCGGGGGGGACAATGAGCAGTTCTTC. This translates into CASSQGWASGGDNEQFF.